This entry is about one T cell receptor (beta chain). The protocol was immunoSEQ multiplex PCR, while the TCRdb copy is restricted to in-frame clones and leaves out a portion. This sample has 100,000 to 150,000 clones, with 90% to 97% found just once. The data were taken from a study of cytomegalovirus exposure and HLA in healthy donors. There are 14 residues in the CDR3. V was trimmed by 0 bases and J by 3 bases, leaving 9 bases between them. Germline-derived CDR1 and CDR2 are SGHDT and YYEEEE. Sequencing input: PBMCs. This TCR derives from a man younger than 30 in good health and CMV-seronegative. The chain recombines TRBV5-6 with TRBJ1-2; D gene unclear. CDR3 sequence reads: CASSLGSGDYGYTF. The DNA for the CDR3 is TGTGCCAGCAGCTTGGGTTCAGGCGACTATGGCTACACCTTC.